Presented here are 4 T cell receptor beta chains from one specimen sequenced in a study of T cells in Graves' hyperthyroidism and ophthalmopathy. RNA transcripts gave rise to amplified TCR beta CDR3 regions. First-round RT-PCR of the TCR CDR3 relied on the HTBI primer set. Using its own MiXCR run on the multiplex PCR reads, TCRdb lists one record per CDR3 protein. The data show approximately 640,000 distinct CDR3 sequences, 45% seen once. Sequenced input: peripheral blood or thyroid tissue (not recorded which). These receptors all come from an adult man with Graves' disease, either hyperthyroidism or ophthalmopathy (not recorded which).

CDR3 DNA: TGTGCCAGCAGCCACACAGCCAAGAACACTGAAGCTTTCTTT. Translated: CASSHTAKNTEAFF. This chain connects TRBV7-9 to TRBJ1-1, with D uncertain. Trimming pared 5 bases from V and 1 base from J, leaving 11 bases between. The CDR3 is 14 residues long. CDR1 and CDR2 (germline): SEHNR, FQNEAQ (reference sequence).

Ten or more counts support this clonotype. The gene calls are TRBV25-1 and TRBJ1-1, with D unclear. Germline assignment: CDR1 MGHDK and CDR2 SYGVNS. Trimming stripped 5 bases from V and 4 bases from J, with 11 bases between. There are 13 residues in the CDR3. CDR3 nucleotides: TGTGCCAGCAGTCCCATGGACGGCACTGAAGCTTTCTTT. Translation gives CASSPMDGTEAFF.

The table lists this clonotype with a few counts. The chain recombines TRBV5-6 with TRBJ1-2; D not resolved. The CDR3 consists of 13 residues. The germline CDR1 and CDR2 sequences are SGHDT and YYEEEE. The V end was cut by 1 base, the J end by 6 bases, with 10 bases between. The CDR3 reads CASSLYADDGYTF. CDR3 DNA sequence: TGTGCCAGCAGCTTGTACGCAGATGATGGCTACACCTTC.

There are a few counts of this clonotype. The rearrangement joins TRBV7-9 to TRBJ2-7; D may be TRBD1 (6 bases). The CDR3 has 14 amino acids. Trimming cost V 1 base and J 3 bases, with 10 bases left between them. The germline CDR1 and CDR2 sequences are SEHNR and FQNEAQ (reference sequence). The CDR3 spells CASSLDQGHYEQYF. The DNA for the CDR3 is TGTGCCAGCAGCTTAGACCAGGGACACTACGAGCAGTACTTC.